A selection of T cell receptor beta chains follows, all from one sample in a study of T cells in Graves' hyperthyroidism and ophthalmopathy. TCRdb ran MiXCR on the multiplex PCR reads and lists one entry per CDR3 protein. The table has about 640,000 distinct CDR3 sequences, around 21% seen once. Sequenced: blood. The receptors were gathered from a man aged 25-45 years with Graves' ophthalmopathy. Both conserved end residues are part of each CDR3. D genes are given only for firm matches. Size is stated for part of the rows, as once, few or many counts, or as a class when the clone is expanded.

J,D,size,V,CDR3,DNA
TRBJ2-7,TRBD2,NA,TRBV28,CASSHRTGGQYF,TGTGCCAGCAGTCACCGGACGGGGGGGCAGTACTTC
TRBJ2-7,TRBD1,many,TRBV7-8,CASSLTGDIYEQYF,TGTGCCAGCAGCTTGACAGGGGACATCTACGAGCAGTACTTC
TRBJ2-1,NA,NA,TRBV16,CASSQDVANEQFF,TGTGCCAGCAGCCAAGATGTAGCGAATGAGCAGTTCTTC
TRBJ1-5,NA,NA,TRBV7-8,CASSQGEGTRNQPQHF,TGTGCCAGCAGCCAAGGGGAGGGGACGCGCAATCAGCCCCAGCATTTT
TRBJ2-1,TRBD2,NA,TRBV24-1,CATSFPGLAGWGNEQFF,TGTGCCACCAGCTTCCCGGGACTAGCGGGATGGGGCAATGAGCAGTTCTTC
TRBJ1-2,NA,NA,TRBV6-9,CASSYSNVYGYTF,TGTGCCAGCAGTTACTCGAATGTCTATGGCTACACCTTC
TRBJ2-1,TRBD2,NA,TRBV12-3/TRBV12-4,CATSGSNNEQFF,TGTGCCACTAGCGGGAGTAACAATGAGCAGTTCTTC
TRBJ2-2,NA,few,TRBV6-2/TRBV6-3,CASTAVGELFF,TGTGCCAGCACCGCCGTCGGGGAGCTGTTTTTT
TRBJ2-7,TRBD2,once,TRBV27,CASSFFSGSYEQYF,TGTGCCAGCAGTTTTTTTAGCGGGAGCTACGAGCAGTACTTC
TRBJ1-1,NA,many,TRBV20-1,CSAGVPQKTEAFF,TGCAGTGCCGGAGTTCCCCAGAAAACTGAAGCTTTCTTT
TRBJ1-5,TRBD1,NA,TRBV27,CASREGGGKNQPQHF,TGTGCCAGCAGGGAAGGGGGCGGAAAAAATCAGCCCCAGCATTTT
TRBJ2-5,NA,NA,TRBV10-1,CASSGDTRGTQYF,TGCGCCAGCAGTGGCGACACCCGTGGGACCCAGTACTTC
TRBJ1-1,NA,few,TRBV5-1,CASSWETRTAGPEAFF,TGCGCCAGCAGCTGGGAAACCCGGACCGCCGGACCTGAAGCTTTCTTT
TRBJ1-2,TRBD1,few,TRBV20-1,CSARNDRVKGYTF,TGCAGTGCTAGAAACGACAGGGTGAAGGGCTACACCTTC
TRBJ2-7,NA,many,TRBV5-1,CASTDSYEQYF,TGCGCCAGCACGGACTCCTACGAGCAGTACTTC
TRBJ1-1,TRBD1,few,TRBV27,CASSSLGQGGNTEAFF,TGTGCCAGCAGTTCTCTGGGGCAGGGGGGGAACACTGAAGCTTTCTTT
TRBJ1-3,NA,few,TRBV30,CAWSVSGTWGNTIYF,TGTGCCTGGAGTGTCTCTGGGACCTGGGGAAACACCATATATTTT
TRBJ1-2,NA,NA,TRBV13,CASSPPRGTYYGYTF,TGTGCCAGCAGCCCCCCTCGGGGAACGTACTATGGCTACACCTTC
TRBJ2-1,NA,NA,TRBV19,CASSVTGTYEQFF,TGTGCCAGTAGTGTCACCGGGACATATGAGCAGTTCTTC
TRBJ2-7,NA,few,TRBV7-2,CASSLVPVDEQYF,TGTGCCAGCAGCTTAGTTCCCGTAGACGAGCAGTACTTC
TRBJ2-7,TRBD2,NA,TRBV4-3,CASSQSSGSPYEQYF,TGCGCCAGCAGCCAGTCTAGCGGGAGCCCCTACGAGCAGTACTTC
TRBJ2-7,TRBD1,few,TRBV20-1,CSLPGTATTYEQYF,TGCAGTCTACCCGGGACAGCTACTACCTACGAGCAGTACTTC
TRBJ2-1,NA,few,TRBV2,CASKQRDSSYNEQFF,TGTGCCAGCAAACAGCGGGACAGCTCCTACAATGAGCAGTTCTTC
TRBJ2-3,TRBD2,many,TRBV7-2,CASSLEGGGSTDTQYF,TGTGCCAGCAGCTTAGAAGGCGGGGGAAGCACAGATACACAGTATTTT
TRBJ2-1,NA,few,TRBV4-1,CASSHDPGKVGATSYNEQFF,TGCGCCAGCAGCCACGACCCCGGCAAGGTTGGCGCAACCTCCTACAATGAGCAGTTCTTC
TRBJ2-2,TRBD2,few,TRBV12-3/TRBV12-4,CASSTLAGVGTGELFF,TGTGCCAGCAGCACACTAGCGGGAGTGGGAACCGGGGAGCTGTTTTTT
TRBJ2-1,NA,NA,TRBV6-2/TRBV6-3,CASSYYRGRGGNEQFF,TGTGCCAGCAGTTACTACCGGGGCAGGGGAGGCAATGAGCAGTTCTTC
TRBJ1-4,NA,many,TRBV4-1,CASSQVVLVTPNEKLFF,TGCGCCAGCAGCCAAGTCGTCTTGGTTACCCCTAATGAAAAACTGTTTTTT
TRBJ2-3,NA,many,TRBV28,CASLRQGTDTQYF,TGTGCCAGCTTACGTCAGGGCACAGATACGCAGTATTTT
TRBJ1-1,TRBD1,NA,TRBV5-1,CASSPWTGFEIPPEAFF,TGCGCCAGCAGCCCCTGGACAGGGTTCGAAATACCCCCTGAAGCTTTCTTT
TRBJ2-1,NA,many,TRBV3-1,CASSGTWRTNEQFF,TGTGCCAGCAGTGGCACATGGAGAACCAATGAGCAGTTCTTC
TRBJ2-5,TRBD2,few,TRBV7-9,CASSLPRLAKTQYF,TGTGCCAGCAGCTTACCCCGACTAGCAAAGACCCAGTACTTC
TRBJ2-7,TRBD2,many,TRBV18,CASSGGGQYEQYF,TGTGCCAGCTCAGGCGGGGGGCAGTACGAGCAGTACTTC
TRBJ2-1,NA,many,TRBV18,CASSPASRQTYNEQFF,TGTGCCAGCTCACCCGCCTCCCGACAGACCTACAATGAGCAGTTCTTC
TRBJ1-2,NA,few,TRBV11-2,CASSSPGGEPNYGYTF,TGTGCCAGCAGCTCCCCTGGGGGGGAGCCTAACTATGGCTACACCTTC
TRBJ2-7,NA,many,TRBV12-3/TRBV12-4,CASSLMGEAYEQYF,TGTGCCAGCAGTTTAATGGGTGAGGCCTACGAGCAGTACTTC
TRBJ1-3,NA,NA,TRBV12-3/TRBV12-4,CASRRTSYPGNTIYF,TGTGCCAGCAGAAGGACATCTTACCCTGGAAACACCATATATTTT
TRBJ2-7,TRBD2,few,TRBV7-2,CASSLGEGLLGYEQYF,TGTGCCAGCAGCTTAGGGGAGGGACTGCTAGGGTACGAGCAGTACTTC
TRBJ2-2,NA,NA,TRBV14,CASSQEAGLYTGELFF,TGTGCCAGCAGCCAAGAAGCGGGTCTTTACACCGGGGAGCTGTTTTTT
TRBJ1-1,TRBD1,NA,TRBV27,CASSLKPTGLNTEAFF,TGTGCCAGCAGTTTAAAACCGACAGGGCTGAACACTGAAGCTTTCTTT
TRBJ2-2,NA,few,TRBV19,CASSLHQNTGELFF,TGTGCCAGTAGTCTCCATCAGAACACCGGGGAGCTGTTTTTT
TRBJ2-7,NA,once,TRBV3-1,CASSPPDRDEQYF,TGTGCCAGCAGTCCGCCTGACCGAGACGAGCAGTACTTC
TRBJ2-1,NA,many,TRBV30,CAGETWPYNEQFF,TGTGCCGGAGAGACATGGCCTTACAATGAGCAGTTCTTC
TRBJ2-1,NA,NA,TRBV6-2/TRBV6-3,CASSYGPEQFF,TGTGCCAGCAGTTACGGTCCTGAGCAGTTCTTC
TRBJ1-2,TRBD1,few,TRBV5-5,CASSSPPSQQLAGGVHYGYTF,TGTGCCAGCAGCTCACCACCCTCCCAGCAATTGGCAGGGGGCGTTCACTATGGCTACACCTTC
TRBJ1-2,NA,many,TRBV30,CAWSRVGRTIGYTF,TGTGCCTGGAGTAGGGTCGGGCGGACTATTGGCTACACCTTC
TRBJ2-7,NA,few,TRBV7-9,CASSSYGRGNEQYF,TGTGCCAGCAGCTCTTACGGAAGGGGCAACGAGCAGTACTTC
TRBJ2-1,NA,NA,TRBV5-1,CASSSTGGMAYNEQFF,TGCGCCAGCAGCTCCACGGGCGGGATGGCCTACAATGAGCAGTTCTTC
TRBJ2-7,TRBD1,NA,TRBV29-1,CSVATQGFYEQYF,TGCAGCGTTGCGACACAGGGGTTCTACGAGCAGTACTTC
TRBJ2-3,TRBD2,many,TRBV28,CASSQSGTLTDTQYF,TGTGCCAGCAGTCAAAGCGGGACTCTCACAGATACGCAGTATTTT
TRBJ2-1,TRBD2,few,TRBV27,CASWGGRAFNEQFF,TGTGCCAGCTGGGGCGGGAGGGCCTTCAATGAGCAGTTCTTC
TRBJ1-2,NA,few,TRBV5-1,CASSEGTDYGYTF,TGCGCCAGCAGCGAGGGGACGGACTATGGCTACACCTTC